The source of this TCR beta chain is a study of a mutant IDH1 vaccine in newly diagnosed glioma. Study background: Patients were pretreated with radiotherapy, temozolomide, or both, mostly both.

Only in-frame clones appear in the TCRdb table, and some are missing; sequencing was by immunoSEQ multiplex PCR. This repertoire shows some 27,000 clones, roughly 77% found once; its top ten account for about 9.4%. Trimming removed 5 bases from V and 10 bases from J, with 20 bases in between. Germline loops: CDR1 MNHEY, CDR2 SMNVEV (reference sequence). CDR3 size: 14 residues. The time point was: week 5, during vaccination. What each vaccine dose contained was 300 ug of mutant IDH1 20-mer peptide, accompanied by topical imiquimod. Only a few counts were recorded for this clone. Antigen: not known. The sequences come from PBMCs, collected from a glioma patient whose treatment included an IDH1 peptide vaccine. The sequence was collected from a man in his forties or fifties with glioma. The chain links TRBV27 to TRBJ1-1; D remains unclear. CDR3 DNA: TGTGCCAGCAGTCCCCGTCGGGGAGGGCCTGGAGCTTTCTTT. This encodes CASSPRRGGPGAFF.